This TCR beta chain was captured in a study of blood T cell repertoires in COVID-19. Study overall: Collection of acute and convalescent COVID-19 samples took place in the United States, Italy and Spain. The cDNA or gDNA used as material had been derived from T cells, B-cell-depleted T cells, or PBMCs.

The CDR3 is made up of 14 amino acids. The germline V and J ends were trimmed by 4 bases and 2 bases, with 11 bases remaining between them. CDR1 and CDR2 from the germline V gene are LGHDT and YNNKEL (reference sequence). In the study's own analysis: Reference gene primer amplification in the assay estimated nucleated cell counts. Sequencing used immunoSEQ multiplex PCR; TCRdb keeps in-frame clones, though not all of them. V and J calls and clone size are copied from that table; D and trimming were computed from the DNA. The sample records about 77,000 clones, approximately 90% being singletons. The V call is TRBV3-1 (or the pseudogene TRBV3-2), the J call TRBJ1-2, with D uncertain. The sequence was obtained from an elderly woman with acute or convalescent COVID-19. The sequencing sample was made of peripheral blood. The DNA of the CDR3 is TGTGCCAGCAGCCGCGGCCAGTTCAACTATGGCTACACCTTC. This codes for CASSRGQFNYGYTF.